This is a list of T cell receptor beta chains from one sample in a study of blood T cell repertoires in COVID-19. This table comes from immunoSEQ multiplex PCR, and its TCRdb copy is limited to in-frame clones, with some not included. This sample carries around 220,000 clones, around four fifths of them seen once, and the ten largest clones take about 20%. Source material: peripheral blood. All receptors derive from a man under 40 with active or convalescent COVID-19. CDR3s leave out the opening cysteine and the closing phenylalanine or tryptophan. The D gene is left open where the match is weak.

cdr3_aa d_call v_call
ASSKTPQGSGANVLT . TRBV19
ASSQGNGAGPQH . TRBV4-2
ASSLRGSRELF . TRBV19
AISESERERYNEQF . TRBV10-3
ASSLGTTGDYGYT TRBD1 TRBV5-1
ASSLFGTVLSSYEQY TRBD1 TRBV5-6
ASSLTGSNQPQH . TRBV27
ASSTGTSEHNEQF TRBD2 TRBV11-2
ASSVVGGPLH . TRBV9
ASSLNRNGELF . TRBV7-9
ASSLEREAF . TRBV7-9
ASNPNPPGAPLH . TRBV10-2
ASSWGTANNSPLH TRBD1 TRBV6-5
ATTGQGPGELF . TRBV27
ASSIDSSSTRGYT . TRBV19
ASSYAGTTSNQPQH . TRBV6-2/TRBV6-3
SVETRLRSYNEQF . TRBV29-1
AWSVLAGWGNEQF TRBD2 TRBV30
ASAGGTEAF . TRBV5-6
ASSLSLFNYGYT . TRBV11-2
ASSTTGEQY . TRBV6-6
ASSLDRARTLH . TRBV5-6